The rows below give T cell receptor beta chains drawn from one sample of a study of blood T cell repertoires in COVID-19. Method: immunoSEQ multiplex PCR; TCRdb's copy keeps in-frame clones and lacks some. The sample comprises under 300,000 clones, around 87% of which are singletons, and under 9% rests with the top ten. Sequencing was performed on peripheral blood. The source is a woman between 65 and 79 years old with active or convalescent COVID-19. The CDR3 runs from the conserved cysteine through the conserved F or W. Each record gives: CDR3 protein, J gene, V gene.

CDR3: CASSPEGRPEAFF
J: TRBJ1-1
V: TRBV18

CDR3: CATRQGLETQYF
J: TRBJ2-5
V: TRBV10-3

CDR3: CASSIGVYEQYF
J: TRBJ2-7
V: TRBV19

CDR3: CASSHYGGRRDQETQYF
J: TRBJ2-5
V: TRBV3-1/TRBV3-2

CDR3: CASSLRLAGAVDTQYF
J: TRBJ2-3
V: TRBV19

CDR3: CASTQEGAHYGYTF
J: TRBJ1-2
V: TRBV3-1/TRBV3-2

CDR3: CASSPLGQGGGYTF
J: TRBJ1-2
V: TRBV18

CDR3: CASSWSFAEKLFF
J: TRBJ1-4
V: TRBV7-2

CDR3: CASSLVATTDTQYF
J: TRBJ2-3
V: TRBV5-4

CDR3: CASSPTSGGTDTQYF
J: TRBJ2-3
V: TRBV2

CDR3: CASSKRSSGNTIYF
J: TRBJ1-3
V: TRBV27

CDR3: CASSSEGQGTSPLHF
J: TRBJ1-6
V: TRBV7-3

CDR3: CASSYSGDSPLHF
J: TRBJ1-6
V: TRBV6-2/TRBV6-3

CDR3: CASSLQGNTIYF
J: TRBJ1-3
V: TRBV28

CDR3: CASSYTGGNTIYF
J: TRBJ1-3
V: TRBV6-5

CDR3: CASSLGDRAATNEKLFF
J: TRBJ1-4
V: TRBV11-2

CDR3: CASTAGLADQETQYF
J: TRBJ2-5
V: TRBV2

CDR3: CASSQGPYEQYF
J: TRBJ2-7
V: TRBV12-3/TRBV12-4

CDR3: CASSLRQGGDYGYTF
J: TRBJ1-2
V: TRBV5-6

CDR3: CSVYRGSNYGYTF
J: TRBJ1-2
V: TRBV29-1

CDR3: CASSLEFSGKSSYEQYF
J: TRBJ2-7
V: TRBV5-6

CDR3: CATSDSVESFYEQYF
J: TRBJ2-7
V: TRBV24-1

CDR3: CASSLRRGYNEQFF
J: TRBJ2-1
V: TRBV13

CDR3: CASSLDPGLANEQFF
J: TRBJ2-1
V: TRBV7-6

CDR3: CASRGGGYRTDTQYF
J: TRBJ2-3
V: TRBV2

CDR3: CASSRGQGTPNEQFF
J: TRBJ2-1
V: TRBV7-6

CDR3: CASSYGQGPGTGELFF
J: TRBJ2-2
V: TRBV6-5

CDR3: CASSLLGQATGELFF
J: TRBJ2-2
V: TRBV7-9

CDR3: CASSSSGPYLYF
J: TRBJ2-7
V: TRBV6-2/TRBV6-3

CDR3: CATSRVGGSQHF
J: TRBJ1-5
V: TRBV15

CDR3: CASSQDRQRGVYEQYF
J: TRBJ2-7
V: TRBV4-3

CDR3: CASSEAGTNQPQHF
J: TRBJ1-5
V: TRBV7-2

CDR3: CASSEKAGTEAFF
J: TRBJ1-1
V: TRBV10-1

CDR3: CASSYLAGDSGNTIYF
J: TRBJ1-3
V: TRBV6-5

CDR3: CASSGSGAYEQYF
J: TRBJ2-7
V: TRBV9

CDR3: CASSRRTSGHNEQFF
J: TRBJ2-1
V: TRBV3-1/TRBV3-2

CDR3: CASSSLAGGGDTQYF
J: TRBJ2-3
V: TRBV5-1

CDR3: CASSYDIPGGTDTQYF
J: TRBJ2-3
V: TRBV6-5

CDR3: CASAEGVQETQYF
J: TRBJ2-5
V: TRBV10-2

CDR3: CASSSFRNTEAFF
J: TRBJ1-1
V: TRBV7-2

CDR3: CASSEGRPNTEAFF
J: TRBJ1-1
V: TRBV19